These 19 T cell receptor beta chains came from one sample sequenced in a study of T cell changes during pregnancy in multiple sclerosis. TCRdb's copy holds only in-frame clones and misses some; the assay was immunoSEQ multiplex PCR. The sample has tens of thousands of clones, roughly 92% seen once. The specimen was peripheral blood, collected in the second trimester of pregnancy. The receptors originated from a female donor in good health, enrolled as a control in a pregnancy study.

The chain recombines TRBV27 with TRBJ1-5, with TRBD1 as a possible D gene (5 bases). V dropped 3 bases and J dropped 1 base, with 7 bases sitting between them. The CDR3 totals 14 residues. Germline CDR1 is MNHEY and CDR2 is SMNVEV (reference sequence). The CDR3 loop reads CASSFSGSNQPQHF. CDR3 nucleotides: TGTGCCAGCAGTTTTTCAGGGAGCAATCAGCCCCAGCATTTT.

The chain uses TRBV11-2 and TRBJ2-2; D is ambiguous. CDR1 SGHAT and CDR2 FQNNGV come from the germline V gene. Trimming stripped 1 base from V and 6 bases from J, with 6 bases between. CDR3 size: 13 residues. CDR3 DNA sequence: TGTGCCAGCAGCTTAGGTGGGCCCGGGGAGCTGTTTTTT. Its protein product is CASSLGGPGELFF.

The V gene is TRBV27, the J gene TRBJ2-2; 9 bases align to TRBD2. Germline CDR1 and CDR2: MNHEY and SMNVEV (reference sequence). This CDR3 is built from 15 residues. J was trimmed by 4 bases and V by 3 bases; bases with no gene match: 3. CDR3 nucleotides: TGTGCCAGCAGTTTCTGGCGGGGGGGCACCGGGGAGCTGTTTTTT. Amino acids: CASSFWRGGTGELFF.

The CDR3 spells CASSLGDTNSPLHF. The DNA of the CDR3 is TGTGCCAGCAGCTTAGGGGACACCAATTCACCCCTCCACTTT. The chain has TRBV7-2 and TRBJ1-6, with a tentative D call TRBD1 (6 bases). Trimming took off 1 base at V and 7 bases at J, with 8 bases between the two ends. Germline values: CDR1 SGHTA, CDR2 FQGNSA. This CDR3 contains 14 residues.

The chain joins TRBV4-3 to TRBJ2-7; a weak D match, TRBD2 (6 bases). Germline V gene data show CDR1 as LGHNA and CDR2 as YSLEER. The CDR3 is 15 residues long. Between the trimmed V and J ends, which lost 0 bases and 4 bases, there was a span of 13 bases. The CDR3 protein is CASSQDVRGWYEQYF. The CDR3, as DNA: TGCGCCAGCAGCCAAGATGTCCGGGGGTGGTACGAGCAGTACTTC.

The sample holds one count of this clone. The V gene is TRBV11-2, the J gene TRBJ2-3; 11 bases are shared with TRBD1. Germline V lookup: CDR1 SGHAT, CDR2 FQNNGV. The CDR3 extends over 16 amino acids. V trimming: 1 base; J trimming: 3 bases; junction bases outside the gene matches: 3. CDR3 protein: CASSLGDRGATDTQYF. The CDR3 nucleotides read TGTGCCAGCAGCTTAGGGGACAGGGGGGCGACAGATACGCAGTATTTT.

The chain has TRBV14 and TRBJ1-4, with a possible D match to TRBD1 (6 bases). Germline V gene data show CDR1 as SGHDN and CDR2 as FVKESK. The CDR3 consists of 15 residues. V lost 4 bases and J lost 3, with 12 bases in between. The CDR3 region has the DNA TGTGCCAGCAGCCCTCGGACAGCGCCTAATGAAAAACTGTTTTTT. The encoded protein is CASSPRTAPNEKLFF. Combining the CDR3 with reference TRBV14 and TRBJ1-4 gives the whole variable domain EAGVTQFPSHSVIEKGQTVTLRCDPISGHDNLYWYRRVMGKEIKFLLHFVKESKQDESGMPNNRFLAERTGGTYSTLKVQPAELEDSGVYFCASSPRTAPNEKLFFGSGTQLSVL.

The rearrangement uses TRBV7-9 and TRBJ1-5, with a weak D call TRBD1 (6 bases). Germline V gives CDR1 SEHNR, CDR2 FQNEAQ (reference sequence). The CDR3 has 14 amino acids. V gave up 5 bases and J gave up 6 bases, with 14 bases separating them. The chain's CDR3 is CASSQGREAQPQHF. The CDR3 DNA is TGTGCCAGCAGCCAGGGGAGGGAGGCTCAGCCCCAGCATTTT.

CDR3 sequence: CASSETGDVNYGYTF. The CDR3 nucleotides are TGTGCCAGCAGCGAGACAGGCGATGTGAACTATGGCTACACCTTC. The rearrangement uses TRBV7-9 and TRBJ1-2; possibly TRBD1 for D (6 bases). V was clipped by 5 bases and J by 2 bases, with 15 bases between them. The CDR3 length is 15 residues. The germline gives CDR1 SEHNR, CDR2 FQNEAQ (reference sequence).

The gene calls are TRBV6-6 and TRBJ1-5; D is perhaps TRBD1 (5 bases). Trimming stripped 7 bases from V and 0 bases from J, with 10 bases between. The CDR3 has 14 amino acids. Germline-derived CDR1 and CDR2 are MNHNY and SVGAGI (reference sequence). Here the CDR3 reads CASKGINSNQPQHF. The CDR3 DNA is TGTGCCAGCAAGGGGATTAATAGCAATCAGCCCCAGCATTTT.

This rearrangement joins TRBV9 to TRBJ1-2; TRBD1 matches 8 bases. This CDR3 region has 14 residues. V lost 3 bases and J lost 8; bases outside the gene matches: 9. From germline, CDR1 is SGDLS and CDR2 YYNGEE. CDR3 coding DNA: TGTGCCAGCAGCGCCTCAACAGGGGGGGAAGGCTACACCTTC. Its translation: CASSASTGGEGYTF.

The genes are TRBV19 and TRBJ1-5; D perhaps matches TRBD1 (6 bases). Between the trimmed V and J ends, which lost 5 bases and 5 bases, there was a span of 10 bases. The CDR3 totals 13 residues. Per the germline V gene, CDR1 is LNHDA and CDR2 is SQIVND (reference sequence). CDR3 coding DNA: TGTGCCAGTAGTCGGGACACATATCAGCCCCAGCATTTT. Translated, it gives CASSRDTYQPQHF.

V is TRBV10-1 and J is TRBJ2-7, with 8 bases fitting TRBD1. Germline V gene sequence: CDR1 WNHNN, CDR2 SYGVQD (reference sequence). Trimming took 6 bases from V and 2 from J; bases not matched to a gene: 6. The CDR3 consists of 14 residues. In DNA, the CDR3 is TGCGCCAGCAGCTTAGGACAGGGCCCCTACGAGCAGTACTTC. This encodes CASSLGQGPYEQYF.

The rearrangement links TRBV7-9 to TRBJ2-7, with 8 bases matching TRBD1. J lost 0 bases, V lost 3 bases, and 16 bases had no gene match. CDR3 length: 19 residues. Germline V lookup: CDR1 SEHNR, CDR2 FQNEAQ (reference sequence). Here the CDR3 DNA reads TGTGCCAGCAGCTTCCATAATCCTCCGGGACAGGAGAGCTCCTACGAGCAGTACTTC. This gives the protein CASSFHNPPGQESSYEQYF.

The chain couples TRBV25-1 to TRBJ2-7; 8 bases line up with TRBD2. In germline, CDR1 is MGHDK, CDR2 SYGVNS. The CDR3 extends over 13 amino acids. The ends lost 4 bases at V and 3 bases at J; junction bases unmatched: 2. CDR3 nucleotide sequence: TGTGCCAGCAGTGCGGGGGGGGGCTACGAGCAGTACTTC. Residues: CASSAGGGYEQYF.

This clone was picked up a small number of times. The rearrangement joins TRBV2 to TRBJ1-5, with D tentatively TRBD1 (6 bases). CDR3 length: 13 amino acids. Deletions cut 4 bases from V and 9 bases from J, with 13 bases between. Looked up from germline, CDR1 is SNHLY and CDR2 is FYNNEI. CDR3 region: CASSVDSWGPQHF. Here the CDR3 DNA reads TGTGCCAGCAGTGTGGACAGTTGGGGGCCCCAGCATTTT.

The chain uses TRBV4-3 and TRBJ2-1; 8 bases fit TRBD1. V shed 0 bases and J 11 bases; nucleotides not matched to a gene: 18. Germline CDR1 LGHNA, CDR2 YSLEER. The CDR3 length is 18 residues. The CDR3 spells CASSQELGWGPRQGQQFF. The CDR3 nucleotides are TGCGCCAGCAGCCAAGAGCTCGGATGGGGCCCTAGACAGGGGCAGCAGTTCTTC.

The genes are TRBV18 and TRBJ2-1, with a tentative D call TRBD1 (6 bases). Deletions cut 3 bases from V and 8 bases from J, with 11 bases between. The CDR3 extends over 13 amino acids. The germline V gene encodes CDR1 KGHSH and CDR2 LQKENI. The CDR3 is CASSPTGPDEQFF. CDR3 in DNA: TGTGCCAGCTCACCGACAGGTCCCGATGAGCAGTTCTTC.

This chain connects TRBV27 to TRBJ2-7; TRBD2 aligns across 8 bases. The CDR3 runs 16 residues. V trimming: 4 bases; J trimming: 2 bases; junction bases outside the gene matches: 10. Germline V lookup: CDR1 MNHEY, CDR2 SMNVEV (reference sequence). The CDR3 here is CASSSPAGGGTYEQYF. Here the CDR3 DNA reads TGTGCCAGCAGTTCTCCAGCCGGGGGGGGAACCTACGAGCAGTACTTC.